This T cell receptor (beta chain) is drawn from a study of blood T cell repertoires in COVID-19. Clones were read by immunoSEQ multiplex PCR, and TCRdb kept only the in-frame ones, dropping some. The table records around 250,000 clones, roughly nine tenths of them present only once. Donors were grouped by their self-reported clinical history. Germline values: CDR1 SGHDN, CDR2 FVKESK. The CDR3 runs 16 residues. The V end was cut by 4 bases, the J end by 5 bases, with 20 bases between. The V gene is TRBV14, the J gene TRBJ1-1; D not resolved. This clonotype was sampled from a human donor in a cohort exposed to, infected with or recovered from COVID-19 (not recorded which). The donor label of this sample is uncertain. The sample consisted of PBMCs or T cells enriched from blood (not recorded which). The CDR3 loop reads CASSLSQGPGGTEAFF. The DNA of the CDR3 is TGTGCCAGCAGCCTCAGTCAAGGCCCCGGAGGGACTGAAGCTTTCTTT.